These T cell receptor beta chains were read from a single sample in a study of blood T cell repertoires in COVID-19. Clones were sequenced by immunoSEQ multiplex PCR, and TCRdb holds only the in-frame ones, with some missing. This repertoire shows 250,000 to 300,000 clones, 70% to 90% found once; its top ten account for 2% to 2.5%. Sequencing used PBMCs or T cells enriched from blood (not recorded which). Receptors were obtained from a woman in her fifties or sixties in a cohort exposed to, infected with or recovered from COVID-19 (not recorded which). The CDR3 runs from the conserved cysteine through the conserved F or W.

cdr3_aa j_call v_call
CASTRGGNRLDTQYF TRBJ2-3 TRBV27
CASSPRWAGRNTQYF TRBJ2-3 TRBV27
CASSPQGQGARMRAFF TRBJ1-1 TRBV28
CASSLGATEAFF TRBJ1-1 TRBV11-3
CASSPRDRGNSPLHF TRBJ1-6 TRBV18
CASSSYPDSLNTEAFF TRBJ1-1 TRBV28
CASSMGGLPTDTQYF TRBJ2-3 TRBV19
CASRESRTGATDTQYF TRBJ2-3 TRBV7-9
CASSLSWGKNNEQFF TRBJ2-1 TRBV27
CASSLSSPGELFF TRBJ2-2 TRBV7-3